A single sample is the source of the 31 T cell receptor beta chains below, sequenced in a study of T cells in Graves' hyperthyroidism and ophthalmopathy. The investigators amplified TCR beta CDR3 regions from RNA transcripts. HTBI primers drove first-round RT-PCR of the TCR CDR3. TCRdb independently ran MiXCR on the multiplex PCR reads; one entry per CDR3 protein. This table has about 380,000 distinct CDR3 sequences, around a sixth appearing once. Sequences were obtained from blood. The origin of the receptors is a man aged 18 to 35 with Graves' ophthalmopathy.

This clonotype was seen a handful of times. The chain links TRBV6-1 to TRBJ1-2; D unclear. The CDR3 length is 16 residues. Trimming stripped 1 base from V and 11 bases from J, with 23 bases between. Germline V gene sequence: CDR1 MNHNS, CDR2 SASEGT. The CDR3, as DNA: TGTGCCAGCAGTGAAGTAGGACCCACCGCGTCGAGAACTTACACCTTC. Protein sequence: CASSEVGPTASRTYTF.

The rearrangement joins TRBV7-3 to TRBJ1-1; D unresolved. V shed 3 bases and J shed 5 bases, with 7 bases lying between them. The germline CDR1 and CDR2 sequences are SGHTA and FQGTGA. CDR3 length: 12 residues. The CDR3 coding sequence is TGTGCCAGCAGCTTCGACGGGACTGAAGCTTTCTTT. Its translation: CASSFDGTEAFF.

This clonotype was picked up a small number of times. CDR3 sequence reads: CASRESLNTEAFF. CDR3 nucleotide sequence: TGTGCCAGTAGGGAAAGTTTGAACACTGAAGCTTTCTTT. This chain connects TRBV7-9 to TRBJ1-1, with D uncertain. CDR3 length: 13 residues. V gave up 9 bases and J gave up 0 bases, with 11 bases separating them. The germline gives CDR1 SEHNR, CDR2 FQNEAQ (reference sequence).

The chain is built from TRBV2 and TRBJ1-1; possibly TRBD1 for D (6 bases). Germline CDR1 is SNHLY and CDR2 is FYNNEI. V was clipped by 8 bases and J by 7 bases, with 20 bases between them. CDR3 length: 14 residues. CDR3 bases: TGTGCCAGCGCAGCCCGGGACGGGGGGCTTGAAGCTTTCTTT. The encoded protein is CASAARDGGLEAFF.

This clonotype came up a few times. As DNA, the CDR3 is TGTGCCAGCAGTGACCAGGGCGGTCAGCCCCAGCATTTT. This codes for CASSDQGGQPQHF. V usage is TRBV6-1 and J usage is TRBJ1-5; possible D gene TRBD1, 5 bases. Looked up from germline, CDR1 is MNHNS and CDR2 is SASEGT. There are 13 residues in the CDR3. Trimming shortened V by 3 bases and J by 6 bases, and 9 bases separated the two germline ends.

This clonotype was picked up many times. The chain recombines TRBV20-1 with TRBJ2-1; perhaps TRBD2 as D (5 bases). Between the trimmed V and J ends, which lost 3 bases and 7 bases, there was a span of 10 bases. Germline CDR1 and CDR2: DFQATT and SNEGSKA (reference sequence). The CDR3 is made up of 12 amino acids. This CDR3 is CSARRTGNEQFF. CDR3 coding DNA: TGCAGTGCTAGGAGGACGGGAAATGAGCAGTTCTTC.

The V and J genes are TRBV28 and TRBJ2-4, with 7 bases that match TRBD2. The germline V gene encodes CDR1 MDHEN and CDR2 SYDVKM. The CDR3 totals 14 residues. V lost 7 bases, J lost 5 bases, and 8 bases stayed unmatched. The CDR3 spells CASKVGGSQNIQYF. Here the CDR3 DNA reads TGTGCCAGCAAGGTGGGGGGGTCACAAAACATTCAGTACTTC. The full variable domain, completed using reference TRBV28 and TRBJ2-4, is DVKVTQSSRYLVKRTGEKVFLECVQDMDHENMFWYRQDPGLGLRLIYFSYDVKMKEKGDIPEGYSVSREKKERFSLILESASTNQTSMYLCASKVGGSQNIQYFGAGTRLSVL.

This clonotype was found a few times. The chain links TRBV18 to TRBJ2-7; 7 positions match TRBD2. The CDR3 runs to 15 residues. CDR1 KGHSH and CDR2 LQKENI come from the germline V gene. The J segment lost 2 bases and the V segment lost 0 bases, leaving 4 bases of the junction unmatched. The CDR3 nucleotides are TGTGCCAGCTCACCACCGGGGGAGGGACCCTACGAGCAGTACTTC. Translation: CASSPPGEGPYEQYF.

The J gene is TRBJ2-1, the V gene TRBV27, with a tentative D call TRBD2 (6 bases). Germline V gene lookup returns CDR1 MNHEY and CDR2 SMNVEV (reference sequence). There are 19 residues in the CDR3. The V gene lost 4 bases and the J gene lost 1 base, with 23 bases spanning the gap. The CDR3 coding sequence is TGTGCCAGCAGTTCCCCCGGGACTTTCTCCTATAGATCCTACAATGAGCAGTTCTTC. It encodes CASSSPGTFSYRSYNEQFF.

In this sample, this clonotype turned up a few times. J is TRBJ1-3 and V is TRBV5-1; no clear D gene. The CDR3 covers 15 residues. Germline V lookup: CDR1 SGHRS, CDR2 YFSETQ. Trimming cost V 4 bases and J 0 bases, with 11 bases left between them. The CDR3 region has the DNA TGCGCCAGCAGCGTGACTGCGAACTCTGGAAACACCATATATTTT. Protein: CASSVTANSGNTIYF.

This clonotype turned up a few times. The rearrangement joins TRBV20-1 to TRBJ1-6, with D possibly matching TRBD1 (5 bases). V was cut by 5 bases and J by 7 bases, with 15 bases left in between. CDR1 is DFQATT and CDR2 is SNEGSKA in the germline V gene (reference sequence). The CDR3 sequence is 14 residues long. CDR3 residues: CSAEQLAGNSPLHF. CDR3 nucleotide sequence: TGCAGTGCTGAACAGCTCGCAGGGAATTCACCCCTCCACTTT.

This clonotype has only a few counts. V and J are TRBV20-1 and TRBJ1-1; D remains ambiguous. V dropped 1 base and J dropped 0 bases, with 3 bases sitting between them. The length of the CDR3 is 12 residues. Germline V gene lookup returns CDR1 DFQATT and CDR2 SNEGSKA (reference sequence). The CDR3 DNA follows: TGCAGTGCTAGAGGGTTGAACACTGAAGCTTTCTTT. This encodes CSARGLNTEAFF.

The chain links TRBV3-1 to TRBJ2-1; tentatively, D is TRBD2 (6 bases). Germline CDR1 is LGHDT and CDR2 is YNNKEL (reference sequence). Trimming stripped 1 base from V and 5 bases from J, with 12 bases between. The CDR3 loop spans 15 amino acids. The CDR3 region is CASSQAPGLNNEQFF. The CDR3, as DNA: TGTGCCAGCAGCCAAGCCCCCGGACTAAACAATGAGCAGTTCTTC.

As for this clonotype: Sequence at one end of the junction differs from germline and may be a read error. V and J are TRBV9 and TRBJ2-1; D gene ambiguous. CDR3 length: 17 residues. Germline CDR1 and CDR2: SGDLS and YYNGEE. The CDR3 DNA reads as TGTGCCTGCAGCGTAGGAAGATCGCCGTCTGGATACAATGAGCAGTTCTTC. Translated, it gives CACSVGRSPSGYNEQFF.

This clonotype was found many times. The gene calls are TRBV7-3 and TRBJ2-1; 12 bases match TRBD2. The CDR3 length is 16 residues. V shed 4 bases, J shed 8 bases, and the junction held 9 bases outside the gene matches. Per the germline V gene, CDR1 is SGHTA and CDR2 is FQGTGA. CDR3 nucleotides: TGTGCCAGCAGCTCACCGGGACTAGCGGGCGGGGATGAGCAGTTCTTC. Translating gives CASSSPGLAGGDEQFF. The entire variable domain, with the rest obtained from reference TRBV7-3 and TRBJ2-1, is as follows: GAGVSQTPSNKVTEKGKYVELRCDPISGHTALYWYRQSLGQGPEFLIYFQGTGAADDSGLPNDRFFAVRPEGSVSTLKIQRTERGDSAVYLCASSSPGLAGGDEQFFGPGTRLTVL.

The chain recombines TRBV6-6 with TRBJ1-2; D gene unclear. CDR1 is MNHNY, CDR2 SVGAGI, per germline (reference sequence). Trimming left V 2 bases short and J 8 bases short, with 15 bases between. The CDR3 runs 14 residues. The CDR3 reads CASSYHEGWAGYTF. The CDR3 region has the DNA TGTGCCAGCAGTTACCATGAGGGCTGGGCGGGCTACACCTTC.

This clonotype was picked up many times. This sequence joins TRBV3-1 and TRBJ2-1, with TRBD2 matching over 9 bases. Trimming took 4 bases from V and 4 from J; bases not matched to a gene: 11. Germline assignment: CDR1 LGHDT and CDR2 YNNKEL (reference sequence). This CDR3 region has 17 residues. The CDR3 bases are TGTGCCAGCAGCCGTTTCGCCGGGACTAGCCCTTACAATGAGCAGTTCTTC. This codes for CASSRFAGTSPYNEQFF.

CDR3 loop: CASQQARPLPYTF. The DNA for the CDR3 is TGTGCCAGCCAACAGGCTAGGCCCCTCCCGTACACCTTC. The V call is TRBV2, the J call TRBJ1-2; D might be TRBD1 (5 bases). The CDR3 is 13 amino acids. V lost 8 bases to trimming and J lost 11 bases, with 21 bases between them. The germline V gene has CDR1 SNHLY and CDR2 FYNNEI.

V and J are TRBV5-1 and TRBJ2-6; 8 bases are shared with TRBD2. The CDR3 covers 16 residues. J gave up 0 bases and V 7 bases, and 6 bases lay outside the gene matches. The germline CDR1 and CDR2 sequences are SGHRS and YFSETQ. DNA for the CDR3: TGCGCCAGCGGCCTCGGGGGGGGCTCTGGGGCCAACGTCCTGACTTTC. Encoded protein: CASGLGGGSGANVLTF.

The V call is TRBV4-2, the J call TRBJ2-7; 13 bases map to TRBD2. This CDR3 has 16 amino acids. Germline V CDR1 and CDR2: LGHNA, YNFKEQ. V dropped 0 bases and J dropped 2; count of bases not matched to a gene: 1. CDR3: CASSQDGLAGAYEQYF. As DNA, the CDR3 is TGTGCCAGCAGCCAAGATGGACTAGCGGGGGCCTACGAGCAGTACTTC.

This clonotype has only a few counts. The chain recombines TRBV6-1 with TRBJ1-6, with D perhaps TRBD1 (5 bases). V was clipped by 6 bases and J by 6 bases, with 12 bases between them. This CDR3 is built from 14 residues. The germline V gene encodes CDR1 MNHNS and CDR2 SASEGT. The CDR3 is CASRLRDSNSPLHF. The CDR3 DNA reads TGTGCCAGCAGGCTCCGGGACTCTAATTCACCCCTCCACTTT.

This clonotype was counted many times. The V call is TRBV12-3 or TRBV12-4, the J call TRBJ1-2; perhaps TRBD1 as D (5 bases). The CDR3 has 14 residues. V was cut by 2 bases and J by 6 bases, with 13 bases left in between. The CDR3 sequence is CASSLRGVWDGYTF. Written as DNA, the CDR3 is TGTGCCAGCAGTTTAAGAGGGGTGTGGGATGGCTACACCTTC.

This clonotype was observed at least ten times. The V and J genes are TRBV20-1 and TRBJ2-1, with 7 bases matching TRBD1. The V and J ends lost 0 bases and 0 bases, in that order; junction bases with no gene match: 5. Per the germline V gene, CDR1 is DFQATT and CDR2 is SNEGSKA (reference sequence). The CDR3 length is 16 residues. As DNA, the CDR3 is TGCAGTGCTAGAGATCTGACAGGGAACTCCTACAATGAGCAGTTCTTC. It encodes CSARDLTGNSYNEQFF.

This clonotype has a count of ten or more. At one of its ends the junction is not consistent with the germline gene, which may arise from a read error. J is TRBJ1-1 and V is TRBV5-1; 8 bases match TRBD1. The CDR3 contains 15 residues. The germline V gene encodes CDR1 SGHRS and CDR2 YFSETQ. In DNA, the CDR3 is TGCGCCAACAGCTCCGGACAGGGTGGGAACACTGAAGCTTTCTTT. Translated: CANSSGQGGNTEAFF.

The rearrangement uses TRBV7-9 and TRBJ2-5, with TRBD2 as a possible D gene (6 bases). The CDR3 loop spans 15 amino acids. V was trimmed by 5 bases and J by 5 bases, leaving 18 bases between them. Germline V gene data show CDR1 as SEHNR and CDR2 as FQNEAQ (reference sequence). The CDR3 loop reads CASSQDRGSEETQYF. CDR3 sequence (DNA): TGTGCCAGCAGCCAAGATCGGGGGAGTGAGGAGACCCAGTACTTC.

The genes are TRBV7-3 and TRBJ2-1; TRBD2 matches 10 bases. CDR1 is SGHTA, CDR2 FQGTGA, per germline. V lost 3 bases and J lost 9; bases outside the gene matches: 8. This CDR3 is built from 15 residues. Here the CDR3 reads CASSLSGGAWGEQFF. In nucleotides, the CDR3 is TGTGCCAGCAGCTTGAGCGGGGGGGCCTGGGGTGAGCAGTTCTTC.

In the case of this clonotype: A much larger clone lies one base from this, so it may be a read error. The chain links TRBV6-1 to TRBJ2-5; 13 positions match TRBD2. The CDR3 is 14 residues long. CDR1 and CDR2 (germline): MNHNS, SASEGT. Trimming at V came to 11 bases and at J to 2 bases, leaving 5 bases not matched to a gene. The CDR3 spells CAGRLAGGQETQYF. CDR3 coding DNA: TGTGCCGGCCGACTAGCGGGAGGACAAGAGACCCAGTACTTC.

Many counts were recorded for this clonotype. The V and J genes are TRBV2 and TRBJ2-7; the D gene is possibly TRBD1 (5 bases). With 8 bases removed from V and 1 base from J, the gap between germline ends came to 6 bases. The CDR3 has 11 amino acids. From germline, CDR1 is SNHLY and CDR2 FYNNEI. The DNA for the CDR3 is TGTGCCAGCGACAGATCCTACGAGCAGTACTTC. It is translated as CASDRSYEQYF.

This clonotype appeared many times. The V call is TRBV9, the J call TRBJ1-1; perhaps TRBD1 as D (6 bases). V gave up 3 bases and J gave up 0 bases, with 15 bases separating them. The germline gives CDR1 SGDLS, CDR2 YYNGEE. CDR3 length equals 16 residues. The CDR3 is CASSAPSRGLNTEAFF. The CDR3 coding sequence is TGTGCCAGCAGCGCCCCTTCCAGGGGCCTGAACACTGAAGCTTTCTTT.

The chain joins TRBV5-1 to TRBJ1-4, with TRBD1 as a possible D gene (5 bases). The germline V gene encodes CDR1 SGHRS and CDR2 YFSETQ. The germline V and J ends were trimmed by 1 base and 4 bases, with 11 bases remaining between them. This CDR3 contains 15 residues. CDR3 coding DNA: TGCGCCAGCAGCTTGCGGGACGGAGGTAATGAAAAACTGTTTTTT. It is translated as CASSLRDGGNEKLFF.

This clonotype appeared many times. The chain couples TRBV5-6 to TRBJ1-2; D unresolved. Trimming took off 0 bases at V and 6 bases at J, with 6 bases between the two ends. The germline V gene encodes CDR1 SGHDT and CDR2 YYEEEE. CDR3 length equals 12 residues. The CDR3 is CASSLANNGYTF. The CDR3 DNA follows: TGTGCCAGCAGCTTGGCCAACAATGGCTACACCTTC. The whole variable domain, filled in from reference TRBV5-6 and TRBJ1-2, reads DAGVTQSPTHLIKTRGQQVTLRCSPKSGHDTVSWYQQALGQGPQFIFQYYEEEERQRGNFPDRFSGHQFPNYSSELNVNALLLGDSALYLCASSLANNGYTFGSGTRLTVV.